Detailed here is one TCR beta chain. Its antigen is not known. The entry originates in a study of cytomegalovirus exposure and HLA in healthy donors. Study at large: A data release that came early held tens of millions of unique TCRs from HLA-typed donors. The study's findings and limits: Associated with cytomegalovirus, according to the listing, were around 160 TCR beta chains.

V was pared by 2 bases and J by 7 bases, with 14 bases between. The germline V gene encodes CDR1 GTSNPN and CDR2 SVGIG (reference sequence). The length of the CDR3 is 14 residues. In the PCR, 60 Vbeta and 13 Jbeta primers were used. Profiling relied on immunoSEQ multiplex PCR, and the TCRdb table lists in-frame clones only, not all of them. The sample yields 45,000 to 55,000 clones, of which the top ten take up approximately 11%. The sequence came from a woman between 45 and 60 years old in good health and CMV-seropositive. This rearrangement joins TRBV30 to TRBJ2-2; D may be TRBD2 (5 bases). The sample was PBMCs. In DNA form, the CDR3 reads TGTGCCTGGAGTCCCATTTCGGCGGGCGGGGAGCTGTTTTTT. Translation: CAWSPISAGGELFF.